One and the same sample provided the 18 T cell receptor beta chains below, sequenced in a study of shared clonotypes between healthy human individuals. Only in-frame clones appear in the TCRdb table, and some are missing; sequencing was by immunoSEQ multiplex PCR. The repertoire consists of about 2.5 million clones, with 92% occurring once and the leading ten covering approximately 0.39%. Input material: naive CD4+ T cells from PBMCs. Documented subset: CD45RA+ positively selected. The receptors were sampled from a man between 18 and 29 years old in good health. Some clones in this sample may be carry-over from other donors' samples.

The rearrangement uses TRBV7-3 and TRBJ2-1; D not certain. The CDR3 is 14 residues long. Trimming removed 2 bases at V and 8 bases at J, with 13 bases between. The germline CDR1 and CDR2 sequences are SGHTA and FQGTGA. CDR3 sequence reads: CASSLASSNDEQFF. For the CDR3, the DNA is TGTGCCAGCAGCTTAGCCTCCAGTAACGATGAGCAGTTCTTC.

A note on this clone: Other nucleotide sequences in the sample specify the same CDR3. The chain joins TRBV28 to TRBJ2-3; TRBD2 aligns across 9 bases. This CDR3 spans 14 amino acids. Trimming took 3 bases from V and 11 from J; bases not matched to a gene: 9. The germline gives CDR1 MDHEN, CDR2 SYDVKM. CDR3 DNA: TGTGCCAGCAGTTTGGGGCTAGCGGGACGGAGGCAGTATTTT. This sequence encodes CASSLGLAGRRQYF.

On this clone: Other DNA sequences in this sample translate to the same CDR3. The chain couples TRBV5-1 to TRBJ2-5, with D possibly matching TRBD1 (5 bases). With 0 bases removed from V and 4 bases from J, the gap between germline ends came to 10 bases. Germline-derived CDR1 and CDR2 are SGHRS and YFSETQ. There are 14 residues in the CDR3. As DNA, the CDR3 is TGCGCCAGCAGCTTGGGGGCAGGGCGAGAGACCCAGTACTTC. Translation: CASSLGAGRETQYF.

This clone was recorded only once. The rearrangement joins TRBV5-4 to TRBJ2-7, with 9 bases fitting TRBD2. This CDR3 spans 16 amino acids. Germline V lookup: CDR1 SGHNT, CDR2 YYREEE (reference sequence). The V segment lost 4 bases and the J segment 3 bases; nucleotides outside the gene matches: 11. The CDR3 region is CASSPTGTSPIYEQYF. CDR3 nucleotides: TGTGCCAGCAGCCCGACCGGGACTAGCCCCATCTACGAGCAGTACTTC.

The J gene is TRBJ2-3, the V gene TRBV4-1; D possibly matches TRBD1 or TRBD2 (5 bases each). The V gene's germline CDR1 is MGHRA and CDR2 YSYEKL. The CDR3 loop spans 17 amino acids. Trimming shortened V by 0 bases and J by 1 base, and 14 bases separated the two germline ends. The CDR3: CASSQETRGEGTDTQYF. CDR3 bases: TGCGCCAGCAGCCAAGAGACCCGGGGCGAGGGCACAGATACGCAGTATTTT.

The table lists this clone with a count of one. The V call is TRBV29-1, the J call TRBJ2-5, with no clear D. Trimming shortened V by 0 bases and J by 4 bases, and 6 bases separated the two germline ends. CDR1 is SQVTM and CDR2 is ANQGSEA in the germline V gene. The CDR3 covers 12 residues. CDR3 sequence reads: CSVEDGRETQYF. The CDR3 DNA is TGCAGCGTTGAAGATGGCCGAGAGACCCAGTACTTC.

The chain uses TRBV19 and TRBJ2-6; perhaps D is TRBD1 or TRBD2 (5 bases each). V was clipped by 2 bases and J by 11 bases, with 16 bases between them. The CDR3 is 15 residues long. Germline V gene lookup returns CDR1 LNHDA and CDR2 SQIVND (reference sequence). CDR3 protein: CASSISGAAGDVLTF. The CDR3 bases are TGTGCCAGTAGTATAAGTGGGGCAGCCGGGGACGTCCTGACTTTC. The full variable domain, rest sourced from reference TRBV19 and TRBJ2-6, is DGGITQSPKYLFRKEGQNVTLSCEQNLNHDAMYWYRQDPGQGLRLIYYSQIVNDFQKGDIAEGYSVSREKKESFPLTVTSAQKNPTAFYLCASSISGAAGDVLTFGAGSRLTVL.

This clone was found once. The V gene is TRBV7-8, the J gene TRBJ1-3; D is perhaps TRBD1 (6 bases). In germline, CDR1 is SGHVS, CDR2 FQNEAQ. V lost 1 base, J lost 7 bases, and 14 bases lay in between. The CDR3 covers 15 residues. For the CDR3, the DNA is TGTGCCAGCAGCTTAGGGCAGGGGATGGGGAACACCATATATTTT. It is translated as CASSLGQGMGNTIYF.

In regard to this clone: This specimen includes other DNA sequences encoding the same CDR3. CDR3 sequence reads: CAGGRSYEQYF. CDR3 DNA sequence: TGTGCCGGGGGACGGAGCTACGAGCAGTACTTC. V is TRBV30 and J is TRBJ2-7; D tentatively reads TRBD1 or TRBD2 (5 bases each). Looked up from germline, CDR1 is GTSNPN and CDR2 is SVGIG (reference sequence). The V gene lost 8 bases and the J gene lost 3 bases, with 11 bases spanning the gap. The CDR3 runs to 11 residues.

This clone appeared a single time. The J gene is TRBJ2-2, the V gene TRBV2; TRBD2 aligns across 10 bases. The length of the CDR3 is 16 residues. Germline CDR1 SNHLY, CDR2 FYNNEI. V shed 4 bases and J 7 bases; nucleotides not matched to a gene: 9. CDR3 amino acids: CASSAGSGRAGGELFF. CDR3 DNA: TGTGCCAGCAGTGCCGGGAGCGGGAGGGCCGGCGGGGAGCTGTTTTTT.

The rearrangement uses TRBV27 and TRBJ1-2, with TRBD1 matching over 7 bases. Germline CDR1 and CDR2: MNHEY and SMNVEV (reference sequence). This CDR3 has 14 amino acids. V trimming: 5 bases; J trimming: 5 bases; junction bases outside the gene matches: 8. As DNA, the CDR3 is TGTGCCAGCAGTCCCCAACAGGGGTCGTATGGCTACACCTTC. It translates to CASSPQQGSYGYTF.

The chain links TRBV5-4 to TRBJ2-5, with a possible D match to TRBD1 (6 bases). V was cut by 0 bases and J by 4 bases, with 13 bases left in between. CDR1 and CDR2 from the germline V gene are SGHNT and YYREEE (reference sequence). The CDR3 contains 15 residues. In nucleotides, the CDR3 is TGTGCCAGCAGCTTGGGTCCAGGGGCTACAGAGACCCAGTACTTC. Its protein product is CASSLGPGATETQYF.

The gene calls are TRBV9 and TRBJ2-5, with D possibly TRBD2 on 5 matching bases. Trimming pared 3 bases from V and 5 bases from J, leaving 11 bases between. This CDR3 contains 13 residues. CDR1 is SGDLS and CDR2 is YYNGEE in the germline V gene. The CDR3 region has the DNA TGTGCCAGCAGCGGTTCTAGCTTCGAGACCCAGTACTTC. Translation: CASSGSSFETQYF.

Of note for this clone: Distinct nucleotide sequences in the sample also encode this CDR3. The gene calls are TRBV29-1 and TRBJ1-1, with D perhaps TRBD1 (6 bases). Germline CDR1 reads SQVTM; CDR2 reads ANQGSEA. This CDR3 has 13 residues. The ends were cut back, 4 bases at V and 1 base at J, with 10 bases in the middle. CDR3 region: CSVAGDANTEAFF. The CDR3 DNA sequence: TGCAGCGTTGCAGGGGATGCGAACACTGAAGCTTTCTTT.

This clone was seen only once. The chain carries TRBV11-2 and TRBJ1-1; no clear D. This CDR3 is built from 14 residues. Germline V gives CDR1 SGHAT, CDR2 FQNNGV. The V end was cut by 5 bases, the J end by 4 bases, with 14 bases between. Here the CDR3 DNA reads TGTGCCAGCAGCCTCCGGGCGGCACCCACTGAAGCTTTCTTT. Translating it yields CASSLRAAPTEAFF.

The V and J genes are TRBV19 and TRBJ2-1, with D perhaps TRBD1 or TRBD2 (5 bases each). The CDR3 has 14 amino acids. The germline V gene encodes CDR1 LNHDA and CDR2 SQIVND (reference sequence). V was pared by 1 base and J by 7 bases, with 11 bases between. Here the CDR3 DNA reads TGTGCCAGTAGTATAGGAGGGGCTGGGAATGAGCAGTTCTTC. Protein: CASSIGGAGNEQFF.

V usage is TRBV27 and J usage is TRBJ1-4; TRBD1 is a possible D gene (5 bases). Germline CDR1 and CDR2: MNHEY and SMNVEV (reference sequence). This CDR3 is 15 amino acids long. V was pared by 0 bases and J by 6 bases, with 11 bases between. CDR3 sequence reads: CASSLSPTVDEKLFF. In DNA, the CDR3 is TGTGCCAGCAGTTTATCCCCGACAGTTGATGAAAAACTGTTTTTT. The whole variable domain, remainder taken from reference TRBV27 and TRBJ1-4, is EAQVTQNPRYLITVTGKKLTVTCSQNMNHEYMSWYRQDPGLGLRQIYYSMNVEVTDKGDVPEGYKVSRKEKRNFPLILESPSPNQTSLYFCASSLSPTVDEKLFFGSGTQLSVL.

V is TRBV18 and J is TRBJ2-5; a possible D gene is TRBD2 (6 bases). The germline V gene encodes CDR1 KGHSH and CDR2 LQKENI. This CDR3 is built from 15 residues. Trimming stripped 0 bases from V and 5 bases from J, with 13 bases between. The CDR3 DNA sequence: TGTGCCAGCTCACCACCGGAGGGAGTGCGGGAGACCCAGTACTTC. Amino acid sequence: CASSPPEGVRETQYF.